The present T cell receptor (beta chain) was sequenced within a study of blood T cell repertoires in COVID-19. Turning to the study itself: Samples of COVID-19 (acute and convalescent) were obtained from the United States, Italy and Spain.

Sequencing was performed with immunoSEQ multiplex PCR; in TCRdb, only in-frame clones are kept and a portion is missing. There are 210,000 or so clones in the sample; around four fifths occur only once, and about 5.1% lies in the top ten. A remark on this clone: In the same sample, other DNA sequences code for this CDR3.

Germline V gene data show CDR1 as MNHEY and CDR2 as SMNVEV (reference sequence). The V end was cut by 2 bases, the J end by 2 bases, with 6 bases between. The CDR3 loop spans 13 amino acids. This TCR was recovered from a woman in her seventies with active or convalescent COVID-19. The chain uses TRBV27 and TRBJ1-1; a weak D match, TRBD1 (5 bases). Material for sequencing was peripheral blood. The CDR3 loop reads CASSLRGNTEAFF. In nucleotides, the CDR3 is TGTGCCAGCAGTTTAAGGGGAAACACTGAAGCTTTCTTT.